A single sample is the source of the 31 T cell receptor beta chains below, sequenced in a study of blood T cell repertoires in COVID-19. Sequencing used immunoSEQ multiplex PCR; TCRdb keeps in-frame clones, though not all of them. The repertoire includes over 200,000 clones, over 65% of them detected once, and approximately 3.2% sits in the top ten. What was sequenced was peripheral blood. These receptors came from a woman of 80 years or more with acute or convalescent COVID-19.

CDR3 region: CASSQEGAAYTQYF. CDR3 nucleotides: TGTGCCAGCAGTCAGGAGGGAGCGGCATATACGCAGTATTTT. The chain combines TRBV2 with TRBJ2-3, with D maybe TRBD2 (6 bases). This CDR3 contains 14 residues. Germline V lookup: CDR1 SNHLY, CDR2 FYNNEI. V was clipped by 5 bases and J by 7 bases, with 16 bases between them.

V gene TRBV21-1 combines with J gene TRBJ1-5. TRBV21-1 is given as a pseudogene. The CDR3 totals 17 residues. This CDR3 is CASSKLPGVVRNQPQHF. The CDR3 bases are TGTGCCAGCAGCAAATTACCGGGGGTCGTTCGCAATCAGCCCCAGCATTTT.

The chain recombines TRBV5-1 with TRBJ1-5; D gene unclear. V lost 0 bases to trimming and J lost 5 bases, with 6 bases between them. The germline V gene has CDR1 SGHRS and CDR2 YFSETQ. This CDR3 has 13 amino acids. The chain's CDR3 is CASSLAPDQPQHF. The DNA for the CDR3 is TGCGCCAGCAGCTTGGCTCCCGATCAGCCCCAGCATTTT.

The V and J genes are TRBV6-1 and TRBJ2-7; TRBD1 aligns across 9 bases. The CDR3 spans 15 residues. Germline trimming cut 1 base from V and 1 base from J; bases unmatched to any gene: 2. Germline V lookup: CDR1 MNHNS, CDR2 SASEGT. DNA of the CDR3: TGTGCCAGCAGTGAAGGGGGACAGGGTTCCTACGAGCAGTACTTC. Amino acids: CASSEGGQGSYEQYF.

This rearrangement joins TRBV19 to TRBJ2-4; 8 nucleotides align to TRBD2. The trim removed 4 bases at V and 4 bases at J, leaving 6 bases unmatched. In germline, CDR1 is LNHDA, CDR2 SQIVND (reference sequence). The CDR3 has 15 residues. The DNA of the CDR3 is TGTGCCAGTAGTAAGCCTACTAGCGGAAAAAACATTCAGTACTTC. It codes for CASSKPTSGKNIQYF.

In this sample, this clone turned up once. This sample includes further DNA sequences coding for the same CDR3. CDR3 residues: CASSPGGDTEAFF. As DNA, the CDR3 is TGTGCCAGCTCCCCCGGGGGGGACACTGAAGCTTTCTTT. The chain links TRBV18 to TRBJ1-1, with a tentative D call TRBD1 (5 bases). CDR1 KGHSH and CDR2 LQKENI come from the germline V gene. Trimming took off 6 bases at V and 3 bases at J, with 11 bases between the two ends. CDR3 length equals 13 residues.

This clone was seen only a few times. V gene TRBV2 combines with J gene TRBJ2-3; D remains unclear. This CDR3 has 13 residues. CDR1 and CDR2 (germline): SNHLY, FYNNEI. V lost 8 bases to trimming and J lost 2 bases, with 11 bases between them. The CDR3 coding sequence is TGTGCCAGCGGCGAGGATCACACAGATACGCAGTATTTT. The encoded protein is CASGEDHTDTQYF.

The genes are TRBV5-1 and TRBJ1-1, with TRBD1 as a possible D gene (5 bases). The V end was cut by 0 bases, the J end by 8 bases, with 8 bases between. Germline CDR1 SGHRS, CDR2 YFSETQ. CDR3 length equals 12 residues. The CDR3 DNA reads as TGCGCCAGCAGCTTGGATCCAGGGGAAGCTTTCTTT. Amino acids: CASSLDPGEAFF.

The chain couples TRBV10-1 to TRBJ2-1; weak D call: TRBD2 (5 bases). Trimming stripped 3 bases from V and 1 base from J, with 10 bases between. The germline gives CDR1 WNHNN, CDR2 SYGVQD (reference sequence). This CDR3 has 15 residues. The CDR3 DNA reads TGCGCCAGCAGTGATAAAGGACTGTCCTACAATGAGCAGTTCTTC. Its translation: CASSDKGLSYNEQFF.

The rearrangement uses TRBV12-3 or TRBV12-4 and TRBJ1-1; unclear D gene. CDR3 length: 13 residues. The V gene lost 4 bases and the J gene lost 0 bases, with 6 bases spanning the gap. The DNA of the CDR3 is TGTGCCAGCAGTTCTCGGGTGAACACTGAAGCTTTCTTT. Translating it yields CASSSRVNTEAFF.

The rearrangement joins TRBV5-1 to TRBJ1-1; D might be TRBD1 (5 bases). The germline V gene encodes CDR1 SGHRS and CDR2 YFSETQ. The CDR3 extends over 13 amino acids. V was clipped by 0 bases and J by 10 bases, with 13 bases between them. CDR3 DNA sequence: TGCGCCAGCAGCTTGGCGGGACTGAGCGCAGCTTTCTTT. Translation gives CASSLAGLSAAFF.

A few counts support this clone. The chain carries TRBV18 and TRBJ1-5; D is undetermined. The germline gives CDR1 KGHSH, CDR2 LQKENI. Trimming shortened V by 4 bases and J by 5 bases, and 9 bases separated the two germline ends. The CDR3 is 13 amino acids. CDR3 amino acids: CASSQEMDQPQHF. The CDR3 coding sequence is TGTGCCAGCTCACAGGAGATGGATCAGCCCCAGCATTTT.

The sample holds one count of this clone. This CDR3 is CASSPRRGTNEKLFF. The CDR3 DNA follows: TGTGCCAGCTCACCACGCAGGGGAACGAATGAAAAACTGTTTTTT. The gene calls are TRBV18 and TRBJ1-4; tentative D call: TRBD1 (6 bases). V lost 1 base and J 5 bases, leaving 11 bases between the germline ends. Germline V gene lookup returns CDR1 KGHSH and CDR2 LQKENI. This CDR3 has 15 amino acids.

This chain links TRBV10-1 with TRBJ1-4; TRBD1 matches 8 bases. The CDR3 length is 16 residues. In germline, CDR1 is WNHNN, CDR2 SYGVQD (reference sequence). The J segment lost 9 bases and the V segment lost 4 bases, leaving 13 bases of the junction unmatched. The CDR3 loop is CASSGTGTGITQKLFF. CDR3 DNA sequence: TGCGCCAGCAGTGGGACAGGGACCGGAATAACCCAAAAACTGTTTTTT.

This chain links TRBV4-1 with TRBJ2-1, with D perhaps matching TRBD1 (5 bases). The length of the CDR3 is 16 residues. The V end lost 0 bases, the J end lost 2 bases, and 11 bases lay between the germline ends. The germline V gene has CDR1 MGHRA and CDR2 YSYEKL. In DNA, the CDR3 is TGCGCCAGCAGCCAAGATGGGGTAGGGGCCTACAATGAGCAGTTCTTC. Translating gives CASSQDGVGAYNEQFF.

The chain carries TRBV29-1 and TRBJ1-1, with TRBD1 matching 9 bases. V shed 5 bases and J 4 bases; nucleotides not matched to a gene: 11. Germline V gives CDR1 SQVTM, CDR2 ANQGSEA. The CDR3 is 15 residues long. The CDR3 sequence is CSVLIPLTGGTEAFF. In nucleotides, the CDR3 is TGCAGCGTTCTAATACCCCTGACAGGGGGCACTGAAGCTTTCTTT.

The chain is built from TRBV19 and TRBJ2-1; TRBD2 matches 8 bases. The CDR3 sequence is 15 residues long. J gave up 0 bases and V 5 bases, and 3 bases lay outside the gene matches. Germline V CDR1 and CDR2: LNHDA, SQIVND (reference sequence). As DNA, the CDR3 is TGTGCCAGTAGTGGCGGGAGGAGCTCCTACAATGAGCAGTTCTTC. It specifies CASSGGRSSYNEQFF.

The chain joins TRBV29-1 to TRBJ2-1; 8 nucleotides match TRBD1. Trimming removed 1 base from V and 1 base from J; junction bases left unmatched: 3. Germline lookup yields CDR1 SQVTM and CDR2 ANQGSEA. The CDR3 is 15 amino acids. The CDR3 sequence: CSVEGTGKSYNEQFF. CDR3 DNA: TGCAGCGTTGAAGGGACAGGGAAATCCTACAATGAGCAGTTCTTC.

This chain connects TRBV5-4 to TRBJ2-3; D may be TRBD2 (6 bases). Trimming removed 0 bases from V and 7 bases from J, with 21 bases in between. The CDR3 consists of 17 residues. CDR1 is SGHNT, CDR2 YYREEE, per germline (reference sequence). DNA for the CDR3: TGTGCCAGCAGCTTGGATGGTTTAGCGGCCCTAGGGAATACGCAGTATTTT. It encodes CASSLDGLAALGNTQYF.

The table lists this clone with a count of one. The chain recombines TRBV19 with TRBJ1-1, with 8 nucleotides matching TRBD1. This CDR3 comprises 13 residues. The germline V gene has CDR1 LNHDA and CDR2 SQIVND (reference sequence). V lost 3 bases and J lost 6; bases outside the gene matches: 3. The CDR3 DNA is TGTGCCAGTAGTATCGACAGGGGTGCTGAAGCTTTCTTT. Protein product: CASSIDRGAEAFF. Drawing the rest from reference TRBV19 and TRBJ1-1, the complete variable domain is DGGITQSPKYLFRKEGQNVTLSCEQNLNHDAMYWYRQDPGQGLRLIYYSQIVNDFQKGDIAEGYSVSREKKESFPLTVTSAQKNPTAFYLCASSIDRGAEAFFGQGTRLTVV.

This clone was counted a few times. This chain uses TRBV10-3 with TRBJ2-2; TRBD1 might be the D (5 bases). CDR3 length: 16 residues. Deletions cut 6 bases from V and 0 bases from J, with 14 bases between. In germline, CDR1 is ENHRY, CDR2 SYGVKD. The CDR3 DNA sequence: TGTGCCATCAGACAGACAGTTTCGGCGAACACCGGGGAGCTGTTTTTT. Its translation is CAIRQTVSANTGELFF.

V usage is TRBV7-9 and J usage is TRBJ2-1; D is unclear. Germline CDR1 SEHNR, CDR2 FQNEAQ (reference sequence). V lost 8 bases and J lost 3, with 14 bases in between. CDR3 length: 14 amino acids. DNA of the CDR3: TGTGCCAGCGCCAAATCCTACTTCTACAATGAGCAGTTCTTC. It codes for CASAKSYFYNEQFF.

The CDR3 nucleotides read TGTGCCAGCTCCCCTACCAGTTTGGACAGGGGATACGCTTTCTTT. It encodes CASSPTSLDRGYAFF. The rearrangement joins TRBV18 to TRBJ1-1; 9 bases fit TRBD1. The length of the CDR3 is 15 residues. V lost 6 bases to trimming and J lost 11 bases; unmatched junction nucleotides: 16. The germline CDR1 and CDR2 sequences are KGHSH and LQKENI.

The chain has TRBV7-9 and TRBJ1-5; no definite D call. V dropped 5 bases and J dropped 2 bases, with 22 bases sitting between them. Looked up from germline, CDR1 is SEHNR and CDR2 is FQNEAQ (reference sequence). The CDR3 extends over 18 amino acids. CDR3 in DNA: TGTGCCAGCAGCCTTACCCCGCCGGGAGCCCATGGCAATCAGCCCCAGCATTTT. Its protein is CASSLTPPGAHGNQPQHF.

The rearrangement uses TRBV3-1 (or the pseudogene TRBV3-2) and TRBJ2-6; 7 nucleotides match TRBD2. V lost 2 bases, J lost 0 bases, and 4 bases stayed unmatched. Germline assignment: CDR1 LGHDT and CDR2 YNNKEL (reference sequence). This CDR3 is built from 17 residues. DNA of the CDR3: TGTGCCAGCAGCCAAAGTGGGGGGGTCTCTGGGGCCAACGTCCTGACTTTC. Its translation: CASSQSGGVSGANVLTF.

V is TRBV9 and J is TRBJ1-4; D gene uncertain. Germline V CDR1 and CDR2: SGDLS, YYNGEE. The CDR3 spans 15 residues. The V end was cut by 3 bases, the J end by 3 bases, with 12 bases between. CDR3 coding DNA: TGTGCCAGCAGCGGAGGGCCAGGCCCTAATGAAAAACTGTTTTTT. Protein sequence: CASSGGPGPNEKLFF.

This clone was detected only once. The V call is TRBV10-3, the J call TRBJ2-5; D possibly corresponds to TRBD1 (6 bases). Trimming pared 11 bases from V and 2 bases from J, leaving 18 bases between. The germline V gene encodes CDR1 ENHRY and CDR2 SYGVKD. The CDR3 is 14 amino acids. CDR3 nucleotide sequence: TGTGCCGCTGCCTCCCAACAGGGACAAGAGACCCAGTACTTC. Amino acids: CAAASQQGQETQYF.

The chain combines TRBV24-1 with TRBJ2-1; 9 bases agree with TRBD2. CDR1 is KGHDR, CDR2 SFDVKD, per germline. CDR3 length: 16 amino acids. V lost 4 bases, J lost 6 bases, and 9 bases stayed unmatched. CDR3 nucleotide sequence: TGTGCCACCAGTGACCCCAGACTAGCGGTACCCAATGAGCAGTTCTTC. This sequence encodes CATSDPRLAVPNEQFF.

CDR3 in amino acids: CASSGPTGVEQYF. The DNA of the CDR3 is TGTGCCAGCAGTGGGCCCACAGGGGTCGAGCAGTACTTC. The chain recombines TRBV6-1 with TRBJ2-7; 7 nucleotides line up with TRBD1. The CDR3 is 13 amino acids. The ends lost 4 bases at V and 6 bases at J; junction bases unmatched: 6. The germline CDR1 and CDR2 sequences are MNHNS and SASEGT.

V gene TRBV6-5 combines with J gene TRBJ1-2; D gene uncertain. Per the germline V gene, CDR1 is MNHEY and CDR2 is SVGAGI. V was trimmed by 8 bases and J by 4 bases, leaving 14 bases between them. This CDR3 is 13 amino acids long. CDR3 region: CASHRGMSYGYTF. Written as DNA, the CDR3 is TGTGCCAGCCACCGGGGTATGTCCTATGGCTACACCTTC.

The V call is TRBV15, the J call TRBJ1-2; possible D gene TRBD1, 5 bases. The V end lost 0 bases, the J end lost 7 bases, and 18 bases lay between the germline ends. CDR3 length: 16 residues. Germline V gives CDR1 LNHNV, CDR2 YYDKDF (reference sequence). CDR3: CATSRDSSRGQGGYTF. Written as DNA, the CDR3 is TGTGCCACCAGCAGAGATTCGTCAAGGGGTCAGGGTGGCTACACCTTC.